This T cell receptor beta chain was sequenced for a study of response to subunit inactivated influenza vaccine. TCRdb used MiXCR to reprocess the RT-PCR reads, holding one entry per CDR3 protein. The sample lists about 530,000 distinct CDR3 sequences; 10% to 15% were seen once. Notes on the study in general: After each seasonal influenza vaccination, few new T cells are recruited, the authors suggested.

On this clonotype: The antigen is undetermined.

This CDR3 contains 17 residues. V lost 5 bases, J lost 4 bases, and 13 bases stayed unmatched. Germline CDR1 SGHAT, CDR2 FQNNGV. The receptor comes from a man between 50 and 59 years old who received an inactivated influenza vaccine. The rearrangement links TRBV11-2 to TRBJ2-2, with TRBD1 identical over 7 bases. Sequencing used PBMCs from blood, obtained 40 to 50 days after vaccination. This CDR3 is CASSPIKTGTGTGELFF. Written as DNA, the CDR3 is TGTGCCAGCAGCCCTATTAAGACAGGGACGGGCACCGGGGAGCTGTTTTTT.